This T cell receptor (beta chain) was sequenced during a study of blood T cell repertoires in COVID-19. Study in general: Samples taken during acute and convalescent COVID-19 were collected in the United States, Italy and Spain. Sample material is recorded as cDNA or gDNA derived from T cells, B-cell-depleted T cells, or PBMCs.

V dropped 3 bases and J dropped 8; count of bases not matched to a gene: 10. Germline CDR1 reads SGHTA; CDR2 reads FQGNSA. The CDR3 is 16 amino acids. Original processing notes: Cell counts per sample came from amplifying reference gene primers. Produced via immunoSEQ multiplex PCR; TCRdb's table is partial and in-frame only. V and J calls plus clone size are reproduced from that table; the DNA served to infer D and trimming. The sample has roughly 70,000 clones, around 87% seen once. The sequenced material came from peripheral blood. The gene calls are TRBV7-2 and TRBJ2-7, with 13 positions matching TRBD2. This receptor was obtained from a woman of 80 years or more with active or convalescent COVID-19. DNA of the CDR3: TGTGCCAGCAGCTTGGGGACTAGCGGGGCCCTTTCCAAGCAGTACTTC. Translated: CASSLGTSGALSKQYF.